Following are 2 T cell receptor beta chains from one sample sequenced in a study of blood T cells in healthy people across ages. A second roughly 6 to 11 cycle PCR used barcoded and J-beta primers. TCRdb reprocessed the 5' RACE reads via MiXCR and lists one record per CDR3 protein. The data contain 590,000 or so distinct CDR3 sequences, about 30% of them seen just once; the ten biggest clones take up 15% to 18%. Sequencing used blood. All receptors come from an elderly woman in good health.

This clonotype appeared a few times. A much larger clone differs by one base, so this may be a read error. The V call is TRBV12-3 or TRBV12-4, the J call TRBJ2-6, with D maybe TRBD1 (5 bases). This CDR3 has 14 amino acids. The chain's CDR3 is CASSFRAGANVRTF. Here the CDR3 DNA reads TGTGCCAGCAGTTTCAGGGCTGGGGCCAACGTCCGGACTTTC.

In its sample, this clonotype was seen a few times. The V call is TRBV6-6, the J call TRBJ1-1; 9 bases align to TRBD1. Germline values: CDR1 MNHNY, CDR2 SVGAGI (reference sequence). Trimming took 8 bases from V and 3 from J; bases not matched to a gene: 4. The CDR3 runs to 13 residues. DNA of the CDR3: TGTGCCAGCTGCACAGGGGGCTACACTGAAGCTTTCTTT. It is translated as CASCTGGYTEAFF.